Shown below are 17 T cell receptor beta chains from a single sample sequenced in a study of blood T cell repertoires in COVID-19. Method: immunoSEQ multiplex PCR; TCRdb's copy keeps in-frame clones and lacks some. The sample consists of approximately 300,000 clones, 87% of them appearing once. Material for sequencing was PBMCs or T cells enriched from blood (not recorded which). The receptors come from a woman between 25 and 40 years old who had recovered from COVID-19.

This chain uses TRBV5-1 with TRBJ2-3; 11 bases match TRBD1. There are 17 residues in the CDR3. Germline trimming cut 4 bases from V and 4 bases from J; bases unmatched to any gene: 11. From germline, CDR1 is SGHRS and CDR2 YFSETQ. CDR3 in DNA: TGCGCCAGCAGCGGGAGGACAGGGGGCGGGGGCGCAGATACGCAGTATTTT. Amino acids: CASSGRTGGGGADTQYF.

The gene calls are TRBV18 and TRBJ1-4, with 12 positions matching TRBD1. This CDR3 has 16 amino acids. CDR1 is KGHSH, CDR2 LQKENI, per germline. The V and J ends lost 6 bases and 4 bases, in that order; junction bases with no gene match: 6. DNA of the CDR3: TGTGCCAGCTCGCGGGACAGGGGGCGCGGTAATGAAAAACTGTTTTTT. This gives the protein CASSRDRGRGNEKLFF.

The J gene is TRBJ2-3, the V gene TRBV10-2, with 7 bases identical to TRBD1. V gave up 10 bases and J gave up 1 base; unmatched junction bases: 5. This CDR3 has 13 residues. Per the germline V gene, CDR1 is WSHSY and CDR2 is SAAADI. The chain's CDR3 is CATGGLGTDTQYF. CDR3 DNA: TGCGCCACAGGGGGTTTGGGCACAGATACGCAGTATTTT.

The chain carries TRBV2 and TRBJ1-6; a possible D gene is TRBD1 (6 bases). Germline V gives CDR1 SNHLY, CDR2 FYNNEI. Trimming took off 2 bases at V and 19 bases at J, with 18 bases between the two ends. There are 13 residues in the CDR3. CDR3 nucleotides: TGTGCCAGCAGTGAATCAGGGGTTACGGGTCAGCACTTT. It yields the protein CASSESGVTGQHF.

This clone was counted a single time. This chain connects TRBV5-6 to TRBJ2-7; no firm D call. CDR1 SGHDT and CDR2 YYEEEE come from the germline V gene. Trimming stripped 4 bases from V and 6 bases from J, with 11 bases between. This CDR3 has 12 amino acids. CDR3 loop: CASSIDNGEQYF. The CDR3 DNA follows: TGTGCCAGCAGCATCGACAATGGCGAGCAGTACTTC.

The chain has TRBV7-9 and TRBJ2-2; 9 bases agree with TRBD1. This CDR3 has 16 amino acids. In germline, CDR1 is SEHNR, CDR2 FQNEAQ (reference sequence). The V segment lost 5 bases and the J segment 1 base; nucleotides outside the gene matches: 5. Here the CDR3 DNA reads TGTGCCAGCAGCCTAGGACAGGGGTTGAACACCGGGGAGCTGTTTTTT. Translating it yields CASSLGQGLNTGELFF.

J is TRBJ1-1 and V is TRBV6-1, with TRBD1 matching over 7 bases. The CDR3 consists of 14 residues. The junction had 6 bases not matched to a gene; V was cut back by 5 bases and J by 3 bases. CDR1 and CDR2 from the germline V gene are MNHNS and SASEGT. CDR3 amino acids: CASSPGGLDTEAFF. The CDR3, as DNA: TGTGCCAGCAGTCCAGGGGGGTTGGACACTGAAGCTTTCTTT.

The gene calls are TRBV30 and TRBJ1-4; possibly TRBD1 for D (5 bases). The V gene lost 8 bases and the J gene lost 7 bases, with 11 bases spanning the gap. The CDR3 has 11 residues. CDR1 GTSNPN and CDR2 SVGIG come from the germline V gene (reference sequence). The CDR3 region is CARGRGEKLFF. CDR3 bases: TGTGCCCGGGGGAGAGGTGAAAAACTGTTTTTT.

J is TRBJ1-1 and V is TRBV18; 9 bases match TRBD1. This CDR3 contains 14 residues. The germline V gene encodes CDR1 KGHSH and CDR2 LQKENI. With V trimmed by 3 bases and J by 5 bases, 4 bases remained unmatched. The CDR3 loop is CASSPQTGGTEAFF. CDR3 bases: TGTGCCAGCTCACCGCAGACAGGGGGTACTGAAGCTTTCTTT. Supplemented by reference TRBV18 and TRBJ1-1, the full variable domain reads NAGVMQNPRHLVRRRGQEARLRCSPMKGHSHVYWYRQLPEEGLKFMVYLQKENIIDESGMPKERFSAEFPKEGPSILRIQQVVRGDSAAYFCASSPQTGGTEAFFGQGTRLTVV.

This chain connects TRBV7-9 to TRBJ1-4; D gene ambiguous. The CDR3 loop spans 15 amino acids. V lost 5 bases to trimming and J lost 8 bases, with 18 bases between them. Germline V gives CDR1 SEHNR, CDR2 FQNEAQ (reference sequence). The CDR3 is CASSQQPGSNEKLFF. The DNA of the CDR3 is TGTGCCAGCAGCCAACAACCTGGGAGTAACGAAAAACTGTTTTTT.

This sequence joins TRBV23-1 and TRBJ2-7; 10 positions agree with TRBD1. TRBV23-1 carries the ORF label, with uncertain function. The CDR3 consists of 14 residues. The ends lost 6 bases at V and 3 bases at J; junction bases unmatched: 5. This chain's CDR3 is CASSRTGGVYEQYF. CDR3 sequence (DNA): TGCGCCAGCAGCCGGACAGGGGGTGTCTACGAGCAGTACTTC.

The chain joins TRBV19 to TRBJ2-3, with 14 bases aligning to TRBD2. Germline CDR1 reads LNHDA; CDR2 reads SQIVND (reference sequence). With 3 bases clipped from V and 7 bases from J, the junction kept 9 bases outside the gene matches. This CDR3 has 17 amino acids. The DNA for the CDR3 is TGTGCCAGTAGTATGGGGACTAGCGGGGGCACCCGGAATACGCAGTATTTT. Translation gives CASSMGTSGGTRNTQYF.

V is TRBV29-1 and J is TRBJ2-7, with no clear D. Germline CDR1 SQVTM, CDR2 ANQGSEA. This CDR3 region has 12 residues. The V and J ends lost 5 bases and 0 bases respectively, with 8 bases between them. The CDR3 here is CSVLVASYEQYF. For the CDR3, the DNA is TGCAGCGTTCTGGTAGCCTCCTACGAGCAGTACTTC.

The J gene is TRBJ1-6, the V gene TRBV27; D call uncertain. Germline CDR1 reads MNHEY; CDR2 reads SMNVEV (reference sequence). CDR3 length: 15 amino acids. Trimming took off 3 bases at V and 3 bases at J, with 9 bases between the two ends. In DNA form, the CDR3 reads TGTGCCAGCAGTTTGGCAGGCAGCTATAATTCACCCCTCCACTTT. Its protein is CASSLAGSYNSPLHF.

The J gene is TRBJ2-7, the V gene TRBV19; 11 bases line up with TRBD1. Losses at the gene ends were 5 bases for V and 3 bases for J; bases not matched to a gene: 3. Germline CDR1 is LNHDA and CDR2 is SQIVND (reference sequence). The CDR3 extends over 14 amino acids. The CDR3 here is CASSPGQGGYEQYF. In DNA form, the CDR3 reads TGTGCCAGTAGTCCGGGACAGGGGGGCTACGAGCAGTACTTC.

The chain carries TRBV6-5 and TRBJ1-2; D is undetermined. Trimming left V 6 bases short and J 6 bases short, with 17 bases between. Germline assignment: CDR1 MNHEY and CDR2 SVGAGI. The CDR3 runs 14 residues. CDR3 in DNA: TGTGCCAGCAGCCGTCCGAACAGATTGGATGGCTACACCTTC. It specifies CASSRPNRLDGYTF.

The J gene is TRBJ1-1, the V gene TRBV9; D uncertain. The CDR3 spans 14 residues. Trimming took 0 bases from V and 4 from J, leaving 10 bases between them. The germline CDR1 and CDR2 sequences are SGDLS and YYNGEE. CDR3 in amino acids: CASSVGQAPTEAFF. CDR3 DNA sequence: TGTGCCAGCAGCGTAGGGCAGGCCCCCACTGAAGCTTTCTTT.